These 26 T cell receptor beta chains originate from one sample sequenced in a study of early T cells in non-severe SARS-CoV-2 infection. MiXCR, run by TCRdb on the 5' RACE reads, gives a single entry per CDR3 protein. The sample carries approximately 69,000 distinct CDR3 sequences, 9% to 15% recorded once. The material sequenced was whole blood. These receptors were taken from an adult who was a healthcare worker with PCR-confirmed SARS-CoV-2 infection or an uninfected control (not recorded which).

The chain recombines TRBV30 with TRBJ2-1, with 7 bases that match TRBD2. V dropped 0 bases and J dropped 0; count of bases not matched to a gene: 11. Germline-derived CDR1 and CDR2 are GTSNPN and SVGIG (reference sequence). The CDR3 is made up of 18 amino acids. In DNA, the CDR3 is TGTGCCTGGAGTGTGAAAGCGGGGATAACGAGCTCCTACAATGAGCAGTTCTTC. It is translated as CAWSVKAGITSSYNEQFF.

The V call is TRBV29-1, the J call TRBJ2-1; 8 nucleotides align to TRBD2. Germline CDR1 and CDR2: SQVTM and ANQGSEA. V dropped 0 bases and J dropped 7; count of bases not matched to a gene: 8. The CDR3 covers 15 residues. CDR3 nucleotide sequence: TGCAGCGTTGAAGATCCCGGGGGGGCCCAGAATGAGCAGTTCTTC. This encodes CSVEDPGGAQNEQFF.

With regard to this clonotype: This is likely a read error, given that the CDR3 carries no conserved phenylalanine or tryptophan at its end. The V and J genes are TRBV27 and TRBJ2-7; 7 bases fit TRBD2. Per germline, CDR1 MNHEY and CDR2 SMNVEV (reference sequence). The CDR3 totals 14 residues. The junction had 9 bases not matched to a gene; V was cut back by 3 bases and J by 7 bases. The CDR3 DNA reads TGTGCCAGCAGTTTGAATCGCGGGAGTGGTGAGCAGTACTCC. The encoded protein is CASSLNRGSGEQYS.

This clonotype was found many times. CDR3 DNA sequence: TGCAGCGTTGGAGGGGGACTTCCCACAGATACGCAGTATTTT. Translated: CSVGGGLPTDTQYF. The gene calls are TRBV29-1 and TRBJ2-3; either TRBD1 or TRBD2 may fit D (6 bases each). The CDR3 runs to 14 residues. V was cut by 4 bases and J by 2 bases, with 13 bases left in between. Germline V gives CDR1 SQVTM, CDR2 ANQGSEA.

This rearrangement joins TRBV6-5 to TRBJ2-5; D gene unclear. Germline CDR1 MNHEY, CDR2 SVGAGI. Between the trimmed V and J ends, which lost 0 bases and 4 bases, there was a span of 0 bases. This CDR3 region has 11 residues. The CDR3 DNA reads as TGTGCCAGCAGTTACTCAGAGACCCAGTACTTC. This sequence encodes CASSYSETQYF.

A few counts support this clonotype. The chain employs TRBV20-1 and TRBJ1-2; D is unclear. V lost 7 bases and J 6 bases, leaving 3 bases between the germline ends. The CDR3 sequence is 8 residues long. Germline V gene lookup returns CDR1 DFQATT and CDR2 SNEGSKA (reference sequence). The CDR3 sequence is CSGDGYTF. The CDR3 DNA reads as TGCAGTGGGGATGGCTACACCTTC.

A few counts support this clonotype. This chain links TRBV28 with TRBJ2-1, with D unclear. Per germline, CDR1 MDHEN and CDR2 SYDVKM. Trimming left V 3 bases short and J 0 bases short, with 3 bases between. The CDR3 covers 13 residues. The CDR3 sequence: CASSFLSYNEQFF. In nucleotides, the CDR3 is TGTGCCAGCAGTTTTCTCTCCTACAATGAGCAGTTCTTC.

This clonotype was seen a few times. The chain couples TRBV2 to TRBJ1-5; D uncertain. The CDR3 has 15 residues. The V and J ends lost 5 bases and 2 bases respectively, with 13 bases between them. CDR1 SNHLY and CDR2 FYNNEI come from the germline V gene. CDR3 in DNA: TGTGCCAGCAGTAACGGGGTTTGGGGCAATCAGCCCCAGCATTTT. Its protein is CASSNGVWGNQPQHF.

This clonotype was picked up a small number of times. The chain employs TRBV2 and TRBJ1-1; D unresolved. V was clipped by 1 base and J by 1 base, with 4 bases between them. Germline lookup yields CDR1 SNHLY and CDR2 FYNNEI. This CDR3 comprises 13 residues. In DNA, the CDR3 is TGTGCCAGCAGTGAAGAAGGGAACACTGAAGCTTTCTTT. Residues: CASSEEGNTEAFF.

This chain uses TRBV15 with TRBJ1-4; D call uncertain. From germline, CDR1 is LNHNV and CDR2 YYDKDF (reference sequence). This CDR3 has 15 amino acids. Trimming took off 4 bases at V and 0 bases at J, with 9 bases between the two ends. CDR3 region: CATSTRRATNEKLFF. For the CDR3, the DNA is TGTGCCACCAGCACCCGACGAGCAACTAATGAAAAACTGTTTTTT.

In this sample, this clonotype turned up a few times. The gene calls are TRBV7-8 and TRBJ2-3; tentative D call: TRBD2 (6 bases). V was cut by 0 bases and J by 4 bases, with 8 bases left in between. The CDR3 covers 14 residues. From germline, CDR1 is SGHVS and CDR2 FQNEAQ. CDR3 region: CASSLATSSDTQYF. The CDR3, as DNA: TGTGCCAGCAGCTTAGCGACTAGTTCAGATACGCAGTATTTT.

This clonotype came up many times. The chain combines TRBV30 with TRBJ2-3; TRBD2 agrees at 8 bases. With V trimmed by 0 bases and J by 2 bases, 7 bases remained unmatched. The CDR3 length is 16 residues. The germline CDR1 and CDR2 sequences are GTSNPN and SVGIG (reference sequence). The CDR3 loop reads CAWSVGAGGSTDTQYF. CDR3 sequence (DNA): TGTGCCTGGAGTGTAGGTGCGGGAGGCTCCACAGATACGCAGTATTTT.

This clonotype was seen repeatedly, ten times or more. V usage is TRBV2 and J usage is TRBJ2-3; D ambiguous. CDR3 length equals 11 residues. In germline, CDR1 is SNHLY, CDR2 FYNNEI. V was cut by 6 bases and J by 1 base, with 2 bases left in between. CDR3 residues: CASSRTDTQYF. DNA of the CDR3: TGTGCCAGCAGCCGCACAGATACGCAGTATTTT.

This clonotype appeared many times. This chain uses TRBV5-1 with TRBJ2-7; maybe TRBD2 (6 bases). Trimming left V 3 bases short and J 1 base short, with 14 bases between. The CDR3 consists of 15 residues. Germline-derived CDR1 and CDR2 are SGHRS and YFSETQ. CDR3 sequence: CASSSRGGTSYEQYF. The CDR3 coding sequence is TGCGCCAGCAGCTCCCGGGGCGGGACGTCCTACGAGCAGTACTTC.

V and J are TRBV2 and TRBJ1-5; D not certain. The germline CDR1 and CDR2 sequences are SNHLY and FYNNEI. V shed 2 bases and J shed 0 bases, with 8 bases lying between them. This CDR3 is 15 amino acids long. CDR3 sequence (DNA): TGTGCCAGCAGTGAAAACAGCTATAGCAATCAGCCCCAGCATTTT. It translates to CASSENSYSNQPQHF.

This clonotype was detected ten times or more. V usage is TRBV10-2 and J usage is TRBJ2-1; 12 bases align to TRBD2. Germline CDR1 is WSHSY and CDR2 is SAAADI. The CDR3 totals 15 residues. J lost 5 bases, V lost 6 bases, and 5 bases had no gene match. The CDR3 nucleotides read TGCGCCAGCAGGGAGACTAGCGGGGGTAACAATGAGCAGTTCTTC. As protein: CASRETSGGNNEQFF.

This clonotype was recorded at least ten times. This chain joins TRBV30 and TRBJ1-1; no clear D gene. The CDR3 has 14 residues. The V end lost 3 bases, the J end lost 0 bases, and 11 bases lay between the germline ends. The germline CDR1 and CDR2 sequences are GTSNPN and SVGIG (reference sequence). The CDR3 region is CAWRRSAMNTEAFF. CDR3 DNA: TGTGCCTGGAGGCGCTCTGCCATGAACACTGAAGCTTTCTTT.

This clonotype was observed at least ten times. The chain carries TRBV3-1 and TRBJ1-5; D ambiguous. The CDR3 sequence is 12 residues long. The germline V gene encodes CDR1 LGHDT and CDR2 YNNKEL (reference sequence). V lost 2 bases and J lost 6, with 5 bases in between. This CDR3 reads CASSQRGQPQHF. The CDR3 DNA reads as TGTGCCAGCAGCCAACGTGGTCAGCCCCAGCATTTT.

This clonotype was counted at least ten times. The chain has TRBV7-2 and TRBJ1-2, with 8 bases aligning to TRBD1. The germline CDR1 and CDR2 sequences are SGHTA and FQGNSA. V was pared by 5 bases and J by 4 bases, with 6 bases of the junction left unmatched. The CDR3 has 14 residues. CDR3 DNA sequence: TGTGCCAGCAGCAAAGACAGGGGAGCCTATGGCTACACCTTC. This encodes CASSKDRGAYGYTF.

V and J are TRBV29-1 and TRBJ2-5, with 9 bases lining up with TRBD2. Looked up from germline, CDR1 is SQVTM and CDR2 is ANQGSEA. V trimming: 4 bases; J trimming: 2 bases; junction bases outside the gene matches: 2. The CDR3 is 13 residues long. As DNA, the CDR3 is TGCAGCGTTGGCGGGAGGGGACAAGAGACCCAGTACTTC. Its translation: CSVGGRGQETQYF.

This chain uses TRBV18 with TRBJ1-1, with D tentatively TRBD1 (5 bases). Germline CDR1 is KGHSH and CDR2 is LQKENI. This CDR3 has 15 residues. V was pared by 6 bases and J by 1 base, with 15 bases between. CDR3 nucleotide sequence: TGTGCCAGCTCGGAGTTGGGACCGACGAACACTGAAGCTTTCTTT. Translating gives CASSELGPTNTEAFF.

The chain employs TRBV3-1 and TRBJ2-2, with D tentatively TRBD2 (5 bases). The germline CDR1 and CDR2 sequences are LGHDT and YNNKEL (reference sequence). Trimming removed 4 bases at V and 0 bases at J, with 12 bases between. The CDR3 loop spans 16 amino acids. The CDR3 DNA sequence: TGTGCCAGCAGCCGAGGGTTTGGTGCGAACACCGGGGAGCTGTTTTTT. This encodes CASSRGFGANTGELFF.

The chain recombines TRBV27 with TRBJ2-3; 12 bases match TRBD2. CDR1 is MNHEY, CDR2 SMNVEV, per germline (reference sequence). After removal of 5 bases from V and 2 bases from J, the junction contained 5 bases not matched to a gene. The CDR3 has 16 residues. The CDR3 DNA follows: TGTGCCAGCAGTGCCGCTAGCGGGAGGGTCACAGATACGCAGTATTTT. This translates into CASSAASGRVTDTQYF.

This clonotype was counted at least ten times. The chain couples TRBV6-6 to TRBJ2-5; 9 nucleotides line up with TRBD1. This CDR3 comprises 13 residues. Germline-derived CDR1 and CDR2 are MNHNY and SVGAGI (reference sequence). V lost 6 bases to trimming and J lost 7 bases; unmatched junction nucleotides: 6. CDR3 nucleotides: TGTGCCAGCAGCTCCCTACAGGGGGCGACCCAGTACTTC. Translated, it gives CASSSLQGATQYF.

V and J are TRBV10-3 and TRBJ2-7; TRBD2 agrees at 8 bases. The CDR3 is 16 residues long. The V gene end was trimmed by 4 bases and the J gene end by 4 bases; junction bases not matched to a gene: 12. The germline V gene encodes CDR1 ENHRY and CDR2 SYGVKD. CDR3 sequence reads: CAISGAAGVNNYEQYF. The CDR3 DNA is TGTGCCATCAGTGGAGCAGCGGGAGTAAACAATTACGAGCAGTACTTC.

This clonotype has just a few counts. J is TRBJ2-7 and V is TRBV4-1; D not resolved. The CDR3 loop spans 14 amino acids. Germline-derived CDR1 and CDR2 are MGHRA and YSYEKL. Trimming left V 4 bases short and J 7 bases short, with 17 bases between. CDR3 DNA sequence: TGCGCCAGCAGCCCCCGGACCCTCTCGAGAGAGCAGTACTTC. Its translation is CASSPRTLSREQYF.